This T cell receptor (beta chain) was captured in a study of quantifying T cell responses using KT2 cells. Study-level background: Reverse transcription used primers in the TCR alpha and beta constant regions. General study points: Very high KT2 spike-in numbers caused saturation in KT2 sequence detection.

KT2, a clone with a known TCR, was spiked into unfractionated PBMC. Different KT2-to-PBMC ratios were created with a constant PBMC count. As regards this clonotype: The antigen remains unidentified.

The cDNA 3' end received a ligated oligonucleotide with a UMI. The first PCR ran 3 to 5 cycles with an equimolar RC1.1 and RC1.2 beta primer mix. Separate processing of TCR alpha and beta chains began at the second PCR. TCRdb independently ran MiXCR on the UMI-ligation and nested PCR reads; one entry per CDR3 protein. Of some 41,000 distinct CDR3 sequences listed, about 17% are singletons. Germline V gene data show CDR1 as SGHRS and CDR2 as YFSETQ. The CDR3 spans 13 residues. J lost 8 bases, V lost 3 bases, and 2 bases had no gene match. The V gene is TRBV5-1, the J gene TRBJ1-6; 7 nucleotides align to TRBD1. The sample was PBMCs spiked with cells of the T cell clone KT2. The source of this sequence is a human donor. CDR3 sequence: CASSSTGDSPLHF. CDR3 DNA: TGCGCCAGCAGCTCTACAGGGGATTCACCCCTCCACTTT.